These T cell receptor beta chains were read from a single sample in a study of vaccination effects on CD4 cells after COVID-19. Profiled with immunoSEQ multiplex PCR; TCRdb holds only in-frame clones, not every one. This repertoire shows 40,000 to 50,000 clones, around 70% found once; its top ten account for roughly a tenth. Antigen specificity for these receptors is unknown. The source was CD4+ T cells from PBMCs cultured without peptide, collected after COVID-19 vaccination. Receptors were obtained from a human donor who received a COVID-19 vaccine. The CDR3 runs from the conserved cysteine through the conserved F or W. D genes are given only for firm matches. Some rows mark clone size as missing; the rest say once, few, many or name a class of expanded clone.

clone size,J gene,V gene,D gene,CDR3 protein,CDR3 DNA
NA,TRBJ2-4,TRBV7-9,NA,CASSFGDIQYF,TGTGCCAGCAGCTTCGGCGACATTCAGTACTTC
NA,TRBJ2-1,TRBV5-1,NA,CASSRVVTRENEQFF,TGCGCCAGCAGCCGGGTGGTAACCCGAGAAAATGAGCAGTTCTTC
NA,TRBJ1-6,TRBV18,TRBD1,CASSPAGTGGISPLHF,TGTGCCAGCTCACCAGCGGGGACAGGGGGCATTTCACCCCTCCACTTT
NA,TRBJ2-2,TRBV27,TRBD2,CASSFGTSGGVTGELFF,TGTGCCAGCAGTTTCGGGACTAGCGGGGGGGTCACCGGGGAGCTGTTTTTT
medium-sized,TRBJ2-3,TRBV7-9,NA,CASSLELSTDTQYF,TGTGCCAGCAGCTTAGAGCTGAGCACAGATACGCAGTATTTT
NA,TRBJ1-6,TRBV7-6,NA,CASSLLGTPSSYNSPLHF,TGTGCCAGCAGCTTATTGGGGACGCCAAGCTCCTATAATTCACCCCTCCACTTT
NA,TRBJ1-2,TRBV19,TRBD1,CASRRQGRNYGYTF,TGTGCCAGTAGACGACAGGGGAGGAACTATGGCTACACCTTC
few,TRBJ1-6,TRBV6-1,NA,CASSERGVTTYNSPLHF,TGTGCCAGCAGTGAAAGGGGGGTAACCACCTATAATTCACCCCTCCACTTT
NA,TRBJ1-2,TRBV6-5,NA,CASSSTGNYGYTF,TGTGCCAGCAGCTCCACAGGGAACTATGGCTACACCTTC
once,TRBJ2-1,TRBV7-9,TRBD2,CASSPGLGGVEQFF,TGTGCCAGCAGTCCGGGACTAGGGGGGGTTGAGCAGTTCTTC
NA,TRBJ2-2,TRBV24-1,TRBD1,CATSDFGTGGSGELFF,TGTGCCACCAGTGATTTCGGGACAGGGGGGAGCGGGGAGCTGTTTTTT
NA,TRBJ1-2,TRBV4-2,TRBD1,CASSQEQGVSYGYTF,TGTGCCAGCAGCCAAGAGCAGGGGGTCAGCTATGGCTACACCTTC
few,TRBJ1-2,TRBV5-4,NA,CASSSGDTTYGYTF,TGTGCCAGCAGCTCGGGGGACACAACCTATGGCTACACCTTC
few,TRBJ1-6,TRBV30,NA,CAWATGLNSPLHF,TGTGCCTGGGCGACGGGACTAAATTCACCCCTCCACTTT
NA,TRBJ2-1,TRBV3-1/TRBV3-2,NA,CASSLDVGPGDEQFF,TGTGCCAGCAGCCTCGACGTTGGACCCGGCGATGAGCAGTTCTTC
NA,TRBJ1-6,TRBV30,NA,CAWSLKENSPLHF,TGTGCCTGGAGCCTTAAGGAGAACTCACCCCTCCACTTT
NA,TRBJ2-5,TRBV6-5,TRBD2,CASGIAGVVETQYF,TGTGCCAGCGGGATAGCGGGAGTAGTGGAGACCCAGTACTTC
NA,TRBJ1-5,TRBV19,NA,CASTVASNQPQHF,TGTGCCAGTACAGTAGCTAGCAATCAGCCCCAGCATTTT
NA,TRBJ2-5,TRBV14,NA,CASSQGFRETQYF,TGTGCCAGCAGCCAAGGTTTTCGGGAGACCCAGTACTTC
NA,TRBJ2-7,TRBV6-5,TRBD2,CALRDSAGGEQYF,TGTGCCCTCCGGGACTCGGCGGGGGGTGAGCAGTACTTC
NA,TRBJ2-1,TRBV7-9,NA,CASSPGHSSYLF,TGTGCCAGCAGCCCGGGACACTCCTCTTACCTCTTC
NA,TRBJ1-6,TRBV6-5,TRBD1,CASAENRGYNSPLHF,TGTGCCAGCGCAGAGAACAGGGGCTATAATTCACCCCTCCACTTT
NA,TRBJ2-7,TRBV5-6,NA,CASIQGGRGGAYEQYF,TGTGCCAGCATCCAAGGTGGTAGGGGTGGTGCCTACGAGCAGTACTTC
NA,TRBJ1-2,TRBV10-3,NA,CAISGNNRNYGYTF,TGTGCCATCAGTGGAAATAACAGAAACTATGGCTACACCTTC
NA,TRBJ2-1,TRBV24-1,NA,CATSDQGLPSYNEQFF,TGTGCCACCAGTGATCAAGGGTTACCCTCCTACAATGAGCAGTTCTTC
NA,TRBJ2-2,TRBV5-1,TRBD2,CASSISGSSPGELFF,TGCGCCAGCAGTATAAGCGGGAGTTCCCCCGGGGAGCTGTTTTTT
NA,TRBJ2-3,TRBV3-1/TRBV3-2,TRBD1,CASSQTGGDTQYF,TGTGCCAGCAGCCAAACAGGGGGAGATACGCAGTATTTT
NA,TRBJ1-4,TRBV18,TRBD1,CASSPGQGREKLFF,TGTGCCAGCTCACCGGGACAGGGACGGGAAAAACTGTTTTTT
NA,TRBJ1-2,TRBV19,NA,CASSILGPPPHTF,TGTGCCAGTAGTATTCTTGGGCCACCACCGCACACCTTC
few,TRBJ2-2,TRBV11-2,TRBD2,CASSLRVSTSGNPGELFF,TGTGCCAGCAGCTTAAGGGTTTCGACTAGCGGGAACCCCGGGGAGCTGTTTTTT
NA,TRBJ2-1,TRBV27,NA,CASNSYGGAEQFF,TGTGCCAGCAATAGTTATGGGGGGGCCGAGCAGTTCTTC
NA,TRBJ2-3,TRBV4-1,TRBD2,CASSQELAASSTDTQYF,TGCGCCAGCAGCCAAGAACTAGCGGCGTCTAGCACAGATACGCAGTATTTT
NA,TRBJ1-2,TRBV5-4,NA,CASSRRAGDYGYTF,TGTGCCAGCAGCCGCCGGGCGGGGGACTATGGCTACACCTTC
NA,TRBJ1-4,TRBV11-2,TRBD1,CASSRDRGREKLFF,TGTGCCAGCAGCCGGGACAGGGGAAGAGAAAAACTGTTTTTT
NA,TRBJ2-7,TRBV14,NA,CASSQAFFSGSYEQYF,TGTGCCAGCAGCCAAGCTTTTTTTTCAGGGTCCTACGAGCAGTACTTC
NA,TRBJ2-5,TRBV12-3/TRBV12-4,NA,CASSLGVEETQYF,TGTGCCAGCAGTTTAGGGGTGGAAGAGACCCAGTACTTC
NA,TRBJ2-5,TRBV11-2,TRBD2,CASSLGYSGRVETQYF,TGTGCCAGCAGCTTAGGATATAGCGGGAGGGTCGAGACCCAGTACTTC
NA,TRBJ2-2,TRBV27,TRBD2,CASRIAGGTNTGELFF,TGTGCCAGCAGAATAGCGGGAGGAACGAACACCGGGGAGCTGTTTTTT
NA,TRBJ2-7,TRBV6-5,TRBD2,CASSRLAVQGEQYF,TGTGCCAGCAGCCGACTAGCGGTACAGGGAGAGCAGTACTTC
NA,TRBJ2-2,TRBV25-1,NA,CASSAGRPTGELFF,TGTGCCAGCAGTGCGGGACGTCCCACCGGGGAGCTGTTTTTT
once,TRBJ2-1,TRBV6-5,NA,CASSLTTENEQFF,TGTGCCAGCAGTCTGACTACCGAGAATGAGCAGTTCTTC
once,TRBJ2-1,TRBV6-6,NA,CASSSGTRYNEQFF,TGTGCCAGCAGTTCAGGGACGAGATACAATGAGCAGTTCTTC
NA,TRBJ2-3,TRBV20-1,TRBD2,CSASAPFLAGEAPVSTDTQYF,TGCAGTGCTAGTGCCCCCTTCCTAGCGGGTGAAGCCCCTGTTAGCACAGATACGCAGTATTTT
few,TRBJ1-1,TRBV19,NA,CASSSGSGADTEAFF,TGTGCCAGTAGTAGTGGATCGGGCGCCGACACTGAAGCTTTCTTT
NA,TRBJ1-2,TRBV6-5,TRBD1,CASSNEDRGRYGYTF,TGTGCCAGCAGTAACGAAGACAGGGGTCGTTATGGCTACACCTTC
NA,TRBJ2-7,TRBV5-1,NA,CASSTSYSGSYEQYF,TGCGCCAGCAGCACCAGCTATAGCGGCTCCTACGAGCAGTACTTC
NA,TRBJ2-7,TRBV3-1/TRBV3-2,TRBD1,CASSQGRGRDGSYEQYF,TGTGCCAGCAGCCAAGGCAGGGGGCGGGATGGCTCCTACGAGCAGTACTTC
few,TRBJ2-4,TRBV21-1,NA,CASSNWAGGPKNIQYF,TGTGCCAGCAGCAACTGGGCAGGGGGCCCCAAAAACATTCAGTACTTC
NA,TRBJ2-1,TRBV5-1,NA,CASSPSGTSYNEQFF,TGCGCCAGCAGCCCGTCAGGTACCTCCTACAATGAGCAGTTCTTC
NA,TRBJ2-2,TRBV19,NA,CASSKGGGRGTGELFF,TGTGCCAGTAGTAAAGGGGGGGGGCGCGGCACCGGGGAGCTGTTTTTT
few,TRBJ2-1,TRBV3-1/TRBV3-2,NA,CASSERGLAGYNEQFF,TGTGCCAGCAGCGAAAGGGGGCTAGCGGGTTACAATGAGCAGTTCTTC
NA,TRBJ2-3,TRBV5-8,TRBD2,CASLSWGGVGDTQYF,TGTGCCAGCCTGTCGTGGGGGGGAGTGGGAGATACGCAGTATTTT
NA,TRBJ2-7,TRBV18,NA,CASSPLGDKSTEQYF,TGTGCCAGCTCACCATTAGGGGACAAGAGCACAGAGCAGTACTTC
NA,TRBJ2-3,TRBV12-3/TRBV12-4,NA,CASSLREADTQYF,TGTGCCAGCAGTTTAAGGGAAGCAGATACGCAGTATTTT
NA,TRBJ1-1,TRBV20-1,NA,CSASRGRVNTEAFF,TGCAGTGCTAGTCGGGGACGGGTGAACACTGAAGCTTTCTTT